Below are 14 T cell receptor beta chains sequenced from a single sample in a study of immune cell composition in non-small cell lung cancer. Profiled with immunoSEQ multiplex PCR; TCRdb holds only in-frame clones, not every one. Among a few thousand clones, about four fifths were seen once, and the ten largest hold approximately 15%. The specimen sequenced was lung tumor tissue. These receptors were taken from a human donor with non-small cell lung cancer.

V usage is TRBV11-3 and J usage is TRBJ2-1; 7 nucleotides match TRBD2. In germline, CDR1 is SGHNT, CDR2 YENEEA. The junction had 5 bases not matched to a gene; V was cut back by 5 bases and J by 4 bases. The CDR3 extends over 14 amino acids. The CDR3 protein is CASSTGGLYNEQFF. DNA for the CDR3: TGTGCCAGCAGCACGGGGGGACTATACAATGAGCAGTTCTTC. The variable domain in full, completed from reference TRBV11-3 and TRBJ2-1, reads EAGVVQSPRYKIIEKKQPVAFWCNPISGHNTLYWYLQNLGQGPELLIRYENEEAVDDSQLPKDRFSAERLKGVDSTLKIQPAELGDSAVYLCASSTGGLYNEQFFGPGTRLTVL.

The chain joins TRBV2 to TRBJ1-2, with D uncertain. This CDR3 spans 13 amino acids. V dropped 3 bases and J dropped 2 bases, with 7 bases sitting between them. Per germline, CDR1 SNHLY and CDR2 FYNNEI. The chain's CDR3 is CASSEARNYGYTF. CDR3 DNA: TGTGCCAGCAGTGAGGCTAGAAACTATGGCTACACCTTC.

The genes are TRBV4-1 and TRBJ1-2; D is ambiguous. The germline gives CDR1 MGHRA, CDR2 YSYEKL. This CDR3 contains 15 residues. Trimming left V 1 base short and J 4 bases short, with 13 bases between. In DNA form, the CDR3 reads TGCGCCAGCAGCCAAGTTACGGGTAGCGTCTATGGCTACACCTTC. Amino acids: CASSQVTGSVYGYTF.

The CDR3 region is CASSQTASNTEAFF. The DNA for the CDR3 is TGTGCCAGCAGCCAAACTGCGAGCAACACTGAAGCTTTCTTT. J is TRBJ1-1 and V is TRBV7-6, with no clear D. In germline, CDR1 is SGHVS, CDR2 FNYEAQ. Deletions cut 5 bases from V and 2 bases from J, with 12 bases between. The CDR3 extends over 14 amino acids.

V gene TRBV7-9 combines with J gene TRBJ2-2; TRBD2 might be the D (5 bases). This CDR3 region has 17 residues. The V and J ends lost 3 bases and 4 bases respectively, with 18 bases between them. Germline V gene lookup returns CDR1 SEHNR and CDR2 FQNEAQ (reference sequence). CDR3 DNA sequence: TGTGCCAGCAGCTTTCTTACCCCGTCGGGGTTCACCGGGGAGCTGTTTTTT. It encodes CASSFLTPSGFTGELFF.

The chain links TRBV6-1 to TRBJ2-3, with a weak D call TRBD2 (6 bases). Germline values: CDR1 MNHNS, CDR2 SASEGT. The V and J ends lost 4 bases and 0 bases respectively, with 14 bases between them. The CDR3 has 16 residues. The CDR3 is CASSAISGGSTDTQYF. CDR3 in DNA: TGTGCCAGCAGTGCGATTAGCGGTGGTAGCACAGATACGCAGTATTTT.

This clone has just a few counts. The chain uses TRBV6-6 and TRBJ2-3, with TRBD2 matching 7 bases. The CDR3 has 15 amino acids. The germline V gene has CDR1 MNHNY and CDR2 SVGAGI (reference sequence). With V trimmed by 7 bases and J by 2 bases, 9 bases remained unmatched. As DNA, the CDR3 is TGTGCCAGCACCCAAGCGGGGAACCCCACAGATACGCAGTATTTT. Its translation: CASTQAGNPTDTQYF.

The V gene is TRBV19, the J gene TRBJ1-1, with TRBD1 matching over 9 bases. This CDR3 contains 17 residues. The germline V gene encodes CDR1 LNHDA and CDR2 SQIVND (reference sequence). J gave up 2 bases and V 1 base, and 8 bases lay outside the gene matches. The CDR3 here is CASSIGTGATRNTEAFF. CDR3 DNA: TGTGCCAGTAGTATAGGGACAGGGGCGACCAGAAACACTGAAGCTTTCTTT.

The rearrangement uses TRBV6-6 and TRBJ2-7, with TRBD2 as a possible D gene (6 bases). Germline loops: CDR1 MNHNY, CDR2 SVGAGI (reference sequence). The CDR3 loop spans 14 amino acids. The V and J ends lost 6 bases and 3 bases respectively, with 15 bases between them. The CDR3 reads CASRDYIRDYEQYF. In nucleotides, the CDR3 is TGTGCCAGCAGGGACTATATCCGGGACTACGAGCAGTACTTC.

The V gene is TRBV5-6, the J gene TRBJ2-3, with 15 positions matching TRBD2. Germline CDR1 SGHDT, CDR2 YYEEEE. The CDR3 length is 15 residues. V lost 3 bases to trimming and J lost 8 bases; unmatched junction nucleotides: 4. The CDR3 sequence is CASSSGLAGGRTQYF. For the CDR3, the DNA is TGTGCCAGCAGCTCCGGACTAGCGGGGGGGCGTACGCAGTATTTT.

The V and J genes are TRBV7-2 and TRBJ2-7; TRBD1 aligns across 10 bases. The CDR3 has 15 residues. Trimming removed 3 bases from V and 2 bases from J; junction bases left unmatched: 4. Germline values: CDR1 SGHTA, CDR2 FQGNSA. CDR3 nucleotides: TGTGCCAGCAGCTTCGACAGGGGGCACGCCTACGAGCAGTACTTC. Amino acid sequence: CASSFDRGHAYEQYF.

The count of this clone is one. The J gene is TRBJ2-3, the V gene TRBV28; TRBD2 might be the D (5 bases). Germline CDR1 MDHEN, CDR2 SYDVKM. V lost 4 bases, J lost 2 bases, and 10 bases lay in between. The CDR3 length is 14 residues. The CDR3 DNA reads TGTGCCAGCAGTTACGAGGGAGCCACAGATACGCAGTATTTT. Translation: CASSYEGATDTQYF.

The V and J genes are TRBV7-6 and TRBJ2-7; TRBD1 agrees at 8 bases. The CDR3 sequence is 15 residues long. Trimming removed 5 bases from V and 3 bases from J; junction bases left unmatched: 9. Germline CDR1 is SGHVS and CDR2 is FNYEAQ. The CDR3 loop is CASSIMAGGRYEQYF. The CDR3 bases are TGTGCCAGCAGCATAATGGCAGGGGGCCGCTACGAGCAGTACTTC. Filled out from reference TRBV7-6 and TRBJ2-7, the complete variable domain reads GAGVSQSPRYKVTKRGQDVALRCDPISGHVSLYWYRQALGQGPEFLTYFNYEAQQDKSGLPNDRFSAERPEGSISTLTIQRTEQRDSAMYRCASSIMAGGRYEQYFGPGTRLTVT.

V and J are TRBV7-2 and TRBJ2-7, with TRBD1 as a possible D gene (5 bases). This CDR3 region has 13 residues. V was cut by 5 bases and J by 5 bases, with 13 bases left in between. CDR1 SGHTA and CDR2 FQGNSA come from the germline V gene. The CDR3 DNA is TGTGCCAGCAGCAGGGGTATGGGTAACGAGCAGTACTTC. This sequence encodes CASSRGMGNEQYF. Based on the CDR3 plus reference TRBV7-2 and TRBJ2-7, the full variable domain is GAGVSQSPSNKVTEKGKDVELRCDPISGHTALYWYRQSLGQGLEFLIYFQGNSAPDKSGLPSDRFSAERTGGSVSTLTIQRTQQEDSAVYLCASSRGMGNEQYFGPGTRLTVT.